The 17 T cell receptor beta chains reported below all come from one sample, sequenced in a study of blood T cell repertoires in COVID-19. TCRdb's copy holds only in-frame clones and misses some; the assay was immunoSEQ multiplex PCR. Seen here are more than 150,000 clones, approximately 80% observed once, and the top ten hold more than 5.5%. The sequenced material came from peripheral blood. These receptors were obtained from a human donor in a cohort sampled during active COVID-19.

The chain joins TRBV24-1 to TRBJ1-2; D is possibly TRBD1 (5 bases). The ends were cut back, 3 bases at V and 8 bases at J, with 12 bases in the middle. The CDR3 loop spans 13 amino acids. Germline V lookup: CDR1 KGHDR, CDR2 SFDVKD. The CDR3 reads CATSDPAGEGYTF. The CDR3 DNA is TGTGCCACCAGTGATCCGGCGGGGGAAGGCTACACCTTC.

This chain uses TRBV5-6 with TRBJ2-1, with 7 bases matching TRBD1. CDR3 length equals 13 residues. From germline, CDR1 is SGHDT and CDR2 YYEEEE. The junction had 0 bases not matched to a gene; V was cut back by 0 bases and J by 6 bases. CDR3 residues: CASSLAGGNEQFF. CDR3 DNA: TGTGCCAGCAGCTTGGCAGGGGGCAATGAGCAGTTCTTC. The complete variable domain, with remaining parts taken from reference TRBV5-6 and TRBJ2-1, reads DAGVTQSPTHLIKTRGQQVTLRCSPKSGHDTVSWYQQALGQGPQFIFQYYEEEERQRGNFPDRFSGHQFPNYSSELNVNALLLGDSALYLCASSLAGGNEQFFGPGTRLTVL.

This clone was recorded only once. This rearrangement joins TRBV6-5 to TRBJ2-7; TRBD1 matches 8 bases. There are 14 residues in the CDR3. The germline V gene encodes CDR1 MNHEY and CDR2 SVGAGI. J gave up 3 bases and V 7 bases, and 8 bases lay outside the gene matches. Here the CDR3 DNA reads TGTGCCAGCATGAGGACAGGGAGAGGCTACGAGCAGTACTTC. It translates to CASMRTGRGYEQYF.

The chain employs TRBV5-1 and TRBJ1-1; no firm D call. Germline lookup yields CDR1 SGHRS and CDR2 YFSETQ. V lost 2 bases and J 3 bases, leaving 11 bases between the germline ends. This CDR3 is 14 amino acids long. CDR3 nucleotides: TGCGCCAGCAGCTTCGGGGAGTGGGACACTGAAGCTTTCTTT. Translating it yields CASSFGEWDTEAFF.

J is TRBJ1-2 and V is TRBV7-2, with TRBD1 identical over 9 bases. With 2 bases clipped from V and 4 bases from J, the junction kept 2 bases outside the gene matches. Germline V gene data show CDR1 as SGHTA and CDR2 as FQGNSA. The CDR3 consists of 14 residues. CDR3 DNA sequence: TGTGCCAGCAGCTTAACAGGGGGCGCCTATGGCTACACCTTC. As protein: CASSLTGGAYGYTF.

The CDR3 nucleotides read TGTGCCAGCTCACCACCGGGGTTCGAGGGTTTGAGCTATGGCTACACCTTC. Translated: CASSPPGFEGLSYGYTF. The gene calls are TRBV18 and TRBJ1-2; D is unclear. Germline lookup yields CDR1 KGHSH and CDR2 LQKENI. The V end lost 0 bases, the J end lost 4 bases, and 18 bases lay between the germline ends. This CDR3 has 17 amino acids.

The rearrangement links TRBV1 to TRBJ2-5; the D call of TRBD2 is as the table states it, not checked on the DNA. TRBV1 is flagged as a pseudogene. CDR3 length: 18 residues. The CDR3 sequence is CTSSQDPTSKRGKETQYF. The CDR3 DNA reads TGCACCAGCAGCCAAGATCCCACTAGCAAGCGGGGGAAGGAGACCCAGTACTTC.

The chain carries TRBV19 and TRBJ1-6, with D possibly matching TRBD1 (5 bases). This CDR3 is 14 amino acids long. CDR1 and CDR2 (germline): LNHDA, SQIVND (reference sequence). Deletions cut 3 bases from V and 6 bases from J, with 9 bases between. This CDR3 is CASSIGGANSPLHF. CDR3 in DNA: TGTGCCAGTAGTATCGGAGGGGCTAATTCACCCCTCCACTTT.

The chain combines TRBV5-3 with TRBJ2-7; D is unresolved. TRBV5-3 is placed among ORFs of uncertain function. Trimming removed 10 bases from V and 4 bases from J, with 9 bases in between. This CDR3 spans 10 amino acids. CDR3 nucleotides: TGTGCCTGCTACGGTTACGAGCAGTACTTC. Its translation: CACYGYEQYF.

In DNA, the CDR3 is TGTGCCAGCATAAAAGAGGGGGCGGCCACCGGGGAGCTGTTTTTT. The encoded protein is CASIKEGAATGELFF. V is TRBV6-6 and J is TRBJ2-2; TRBD1 matches at 7 bases. The CDR3 is made up of 15 amino acids. CDR1 and CDR2 (germline): MNHNY, SVGAGI (reference sequence). Trimming took 7 bases from V and 4 from J; bases not matched to a gene: 9.

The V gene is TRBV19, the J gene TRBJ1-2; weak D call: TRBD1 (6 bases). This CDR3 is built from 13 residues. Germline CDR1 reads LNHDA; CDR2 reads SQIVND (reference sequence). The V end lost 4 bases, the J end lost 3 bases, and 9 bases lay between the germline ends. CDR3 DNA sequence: TGTGCCAGTAGTACTAAGGGGGACTATGGCTACACCTTC. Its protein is CASSTKGDYGYTF.

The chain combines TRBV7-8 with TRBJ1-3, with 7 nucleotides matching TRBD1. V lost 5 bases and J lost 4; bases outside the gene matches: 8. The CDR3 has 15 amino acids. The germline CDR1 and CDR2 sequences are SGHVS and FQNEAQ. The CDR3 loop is CASSPDRVLGNTIYF. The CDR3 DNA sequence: TGTGCCAGCAGCCCAGACAGGGTTCTAGGAAACACCATATATTTT.

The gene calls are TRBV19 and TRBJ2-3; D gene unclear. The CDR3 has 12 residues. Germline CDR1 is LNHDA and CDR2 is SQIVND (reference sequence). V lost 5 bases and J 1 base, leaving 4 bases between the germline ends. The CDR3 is CASSSGTDTQYF. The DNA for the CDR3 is TGTGCCAGTAGTTCCGGCACAGATACGCAGTATTTT.

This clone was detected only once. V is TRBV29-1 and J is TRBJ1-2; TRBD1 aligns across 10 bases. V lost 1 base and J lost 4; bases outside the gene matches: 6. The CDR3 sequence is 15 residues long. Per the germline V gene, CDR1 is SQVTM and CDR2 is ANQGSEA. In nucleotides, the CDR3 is TGCAGCGTTGAAGGGGAGGGACAGGGGTCCTATGGCTACACCTTC. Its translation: CSVEGEGQGSYGYTF.

CDR3 nucleotide sequence: TGTGCCAGCAGCTTAGAGGTGAGCGGGGGCACAGATACGCAGTATTTT. Translated: CASSLEVSGGTDTQYF. The chain carries TRBV13 and TRBJ2-3; TRBD2 agrees at 7 bases. The germline V gene has CDR1 PRHDT and CDR2 FYEKMQ (reference sequence). With V trimmed by 1 base and J by 1 base, 5 bases remained unmatched. This CDR3 contains 16 residues.

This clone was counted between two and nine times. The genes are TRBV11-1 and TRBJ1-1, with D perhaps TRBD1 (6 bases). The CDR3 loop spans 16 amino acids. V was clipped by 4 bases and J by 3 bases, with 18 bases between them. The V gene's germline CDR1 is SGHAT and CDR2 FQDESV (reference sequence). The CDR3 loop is CASSYRTGSSDTEAFF. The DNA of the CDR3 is TGTGCCAGCAGCTACCGAACAGGGTCCTCGGACACTGAAGCTTTCTTT.

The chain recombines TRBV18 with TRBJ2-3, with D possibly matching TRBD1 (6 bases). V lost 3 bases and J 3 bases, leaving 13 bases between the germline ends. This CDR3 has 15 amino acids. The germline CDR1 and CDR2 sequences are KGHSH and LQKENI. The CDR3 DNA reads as TGTGCCAGCTCACCTGGGGGCGGAATAACAGATACGCAGTATTTT. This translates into CASSPGGGITDTQYF.